The 29 T cell receptor beta chains below all came from one sample that was sequenced in a study of control samples from healthy donors and cancer patients. Using immunoSEQ multiplex PCR, the repertoire was profiled, and TCRdb retains in-frame clones only, with some absent. The sample records approximately 190,000 clones, roughly nine tenths being singletons. The specimen sequenced was blood. The origin of the receptors is a man aged 25-40 years in good health.

V gene TRBV6-5 combines with J gene TRBJ2-5, with a possible D match to TRBD2 (6 bases). Germline CDR1 and CDR2: MNHEY and SVGAGI. This CDR3 is built from 15 residues. Trimming cost V 6 bases and J 1 base, with 15 bases left between them. The CDR3 region is CASRTPGGIQETQYF. As DNA, the CDR3 is TGTGCCAGCAGGACCCCCGGAGGGATCCAAGAGACCCAGTACTTC.

The V call is TRBV13, the J call TRBJ1-3; D is perhaps TRBD1 (5 bases). Germline V gene data show CDR1 as PRHDT and CDR2 as FYEKMQ (reference sequence). V lost 6 bases, J lost 4 bases, and 16 bases lay in between. This CDR3 region has 15 residues. CDR3 residues: CASSSRDLAGNTIYF. The CDR3 DNA reads as TGTGCCAGCAGTAGCCGGGACCTGGCAGGAAACACCATATATTTT.

The CDR3 is CASTASADAANEQFF. The CDR3 DNA reads as TGTGCCAGTACTGCATCAGCGGACGCAGCCAATGAGCAGTTCTTC. This chain connects TRBV19 to TRBJ2-1; the D gene is possibly TRBD2 (5 bases). CDR3 size: 15 residues. V was trimmed by 7 bases and J by 6 bases, leaving 19 bases between them. The germline V gene encodes CDR1 LNHDA and CDR2 SQIVND (reference sequence).

V is TRBV6-5 and J is TRBJ2-3, with D hard to call. The CDR3 is 13 amino acids. V was cut by 7 bases and J by 6 bases, with 14 bases left in between. Germline lookup yields CDR1 MNHEY and CDR2 SVGAGI. The CDR3 region has the DNA TGTGCCAGCACCACCCCCGCCACGGATACGCAGTATTTT. This codes for CASTTPATDTQYF.

This chain joins TRBV6-4 and TRBJ2-3; the D gene could be TRBD1 or TRBD2 (7 bases each). CDR1 is MRHNA, CDR2 SNTAGT, per germline. V was clipped by 6 bases and J by 2 bases, with 12 bases between them. This CDR3 comprises 14 residues. DNA of the CDR3: TGTGCCAGCAGCAGGGGGGGAGACACAGATACGCAGTATTTT. Residues: CASSRGGDTDTQYF.

The chain links TRBV9 to TRBJ2-3; 10 bases map to TRBD2. There are 16 residues in the CDR3. CDR1 is SGDLS and CDR2 is YYNGEE in the germline V gene. J gave up 4 bases and V 0 bases, and 5 bases lay outside the gene matches. The CDR3 DNA reads as TGTGCCAGCAGCGTAGGGCCAGCGGGGGGGCCAGATACGCAGTATTTT. Amino acid sequence: CASSVGPAGGPDTQYF.

The CDR3 DNA sequence: TGCGCCAGCAATGGCGGGGGGGCTTGGGATACGCAGTATTTT. Translating it yields CASNGGGAWDTQYF. The chain joins TRBV5-1 to TRBJ2-3; TRBD2 agrees at 9 bases. J gave up 6 bases and V 6 bases, and 8 bases lay outside the gene matches. Germline CDR1 is SGHRS and CDR2 is YFSETQ. The CDR3 contains 14 residues.

The chain couples TRBV3-1 (or the pseudogene TRBV3-2) to TRBJ2-1; D is perhaps TRBD1 or TRBD2 (5 bases each). With 4 bases removed from V and 3 bases from J, the gap between germline ends came to 19 bases. Germline assignment: CDR1 LGHDT and CDR2 YNNKEL (reference sequence). The CDR3 runs to 17 residues. Here the CDR3 DNA reads TGTGCCAGCAGCCGCGGTACCTTCAAGGGGAGCTACAATGAGCAGTTCTTC. Its translation is CASSRGTFKGSYNEQFF.

The J gene is TRBJ2-1, the V gene TRBV7-7, with 8 bases identical to TRBD2. The CDR3 runs 14 residues. V was pared by 5 bases and J by 8 bases, with 8 bases of the junction left unmatched. Germline V CDR1 and CDR2: SSHAT, FNYEAQ (reference sequence). CDR3 bases: TGTGCCAGCAGCCCGACGGGGGGGACCGATGAGCAGTTCTTC. This sequence encodes CASSPTGGTDEQFF.

In this sample, this clone turned up once. This chain joins TRBV6-6 and TRBJ1-5, with 9 nucleotides matching TRBD1. J lost 2 bases, V lost 5 bases, and 4 bases had no gene match. Germline-derived CDR1 and CDR2 are MNHNY and SVGAGI (reference sequence). The CDR3 consists of 15 residues. The CDR3 DNA follows: TGTGCCAGCAGTCCGGGACAGGGTCGCAATCAGCCCCAGCATTTT. It encodes CASSPGQGRNQPQHF.

The chain carries TRBV5-1 and TRBJ1-5; TRBD1 matches at 7 bases. Germline V CDR1 and CDR2: SGHRS, YFSETQ. The ends lost 6 bases at V and 0 bases at J; junction bases unmatched: 12. The CDR3 length is 17 residues. The chain's CDR3 is CASNAQGGEYSNQPQHF. CDR3 DNA: TGCGCCAGCAACGCCCAGGGGGGTGAGTATAGCAATCAGCCCCAGCATTTT.

This clone turned up a few times. This chain links TRBV5-1 with TRBJ1-1; D is unresolved. The CDR3 spans 13 residues. V was cut by 2 bases and J by 1 base, with 6 bases left in between. The germline CDR1 and CDR2 sequences are SGHRS and YFSETQ. CDR3 in DNA: TGCGCCAGCAGCTTCGCCCAGAACACTGAAGCTTTCTTT. Its protein product is CASSFAQNTEAFF.

The CDR3 here is CASSFGDRDNSPLHF. The CDR3 bases are TGTGCCAGCAGTTTTGGGGACAGGGATAATTCACCCCTCCACTTT. The rearrangement links TRBV6-5 to TRBJ1-6; 9 positions match TRBD1. Per the germline V gene, CDR1 is MNHEY and CDR2 is SVGAGI. Germline trimming cut 4 bases from V and 5 bases from J; bases unmatched to any gene: 3. CDR3 size: 15 residues.

The rearrangement links TRBV18 to TRBJ1-4; 9 bases align to TRBD1. The junction had 7 bases not matched to a gene; V was cut back by 3 bases and J by 8 bases. The germline V gene has CDR1 KGHSH and CDR2 LQKENI. This CDR3 has 15 residues. The CDR3 reads CASSPRQGGNEKLFF. CDR3 coding DNA: TGTGCCAGCTCACCGCGACAGGGGGGTAACGAAAAACTGTTTTTT.

This clone was seen a handful of times. The V call is TRBV6-5, the J call TRBJ2-7; 8 bases line up with TRBD2. Trimming took 6 bases from V and 2 from J; bases not matched to a gene: 9. The CDR3 runs to 15 residues. Germline-derived CDR1 and CDR2 are MNHEY and SVGAGI. CDR3 nucleotides: TGTGCCAGCAGCCAAGGGAGCGGGGGAACCTACGAGCAGTACTTC. This encodes CASSQGSGGTYEQYF.

CDR3 sequence reads: CSASPLAGAYEQYF. The CDR3 nucleotides read TGCAGTGCTAGTCCTCTAGCGGGCGCCTACGAGCAGTACTTC. The V call is TRBV20-1, the J call TRBJ2-7; 8 bases match TRBD2. The CDR3 is 14 amino acids. The germline V gene has CDR1 DFQATT and CDR2 SNEGSKA (reference sequence). V lost 3 bases, J lost 2 bases, and 6 bases stayed unmatched.

This clone showed up just a few times. The genes are TRBV11-2 and TRBJ2-3; no clear D gene. The CDR3 covers 12 residues. Per the germline V gene, CDR1 is SGHAT and CDR2 is FQNNGV. Trimming took off 1 base at V and 7 bases at J, with 6 bases between the two ends. The CDR3 sequence is CASSLGANTQYF. The CDR3, as DNA: TGTGCCAGCAGCTTAGGGGCCAATACGCAGTATTTT.

This clone was seen a single time. The chain uses TRBV11-2 and TRBJ2-7; unclear D gene. The V gene's germline CDR1 is SGHAT and CDR2 FQNNGV. The CDR3 runs 12 residues. V shed 4 bases and J shed 0 bases, with 4 bases lying between them. CDR3 sequence (DNA): TGTGCCAGCAGCTCGAGCTCCTACGAGCAGTACTTC. Translated, it gives CASSSSSYEQYF.

V and J are TRBV6-5 and TRBJ1-5; D is perhaps TRBD1 (6 bases). V was clipped by 10 bases and J by 4 bases, with 14 bases between them. Germline assignment: CDR1 MNHEY and CDR2 SVGAGI. The length of the CDR3 is 13 residues. The CDR3 spells CATGQPSNQPQHF. In nucleotides, the CDR3 is TGTGCCACAGGACAGCCTAGTAATCAGCCCCAGCATTTT.

The DNA of the CDR3 is TGTGCCAGCAGGCATGATGGGAGTGCCATGAACACTGAAGCTTTCTTT. This gives the protein CASRHDGSAMNTEAFF. The J gene is TRBJ1-1, the V gene TRBV7-9; D gene uncertain. Per the germline V gene, CDR1 is SEHNR and CDR2 is FQNEAQ (reference sequence). Trimming removed 6 bases at V and 0 bases at J, with 17 bases between. CDR3 length equals 16 residues. The complete variable domain, with remaining parts taken from reference TRBV7-9 and TRBJ1-1, reads DTGVSQNPRHKITKRGQNVTFRCDPISEHNRLYWYRQTLGQGPEFLTYFQNEAQLEKSRLLSDRFSAERPKGSFSTLEIQRTEQGDSAMYLCASRHDGSAMNTEAFFGQGTRLTVV.

This chain joins TRBV4-1 and TRBJ2-1; 8 bases line up with TRBD1. Looked up from germline, CDR1 is MGHRA and CDR2 is YSYEKL. The CDR3 runs 16 residues. J was trimmed by 7 bases and V by 0 bases; bases with no gene match: 8. The CDR3: CASSQDDRGMRNEQFF. Written as DNA, the CDR3 is TGCGCCAGCAGCCAAGACGACAGGGGCATGAGGAATGAGCAGTTCTTC.

This chain links TRBV27 with TRBJ1-2; 7 bases map to TRBD1. Germline trimming cut 4 bases from V and 5 bases from J; bases unmatched to any gene: 7. CDR1 and CDR2 (germline): MNHEY, SMNVEV (reference sequence). CDR3 length equals 14 residues. In DNA, the CDR3 is TGTGCCAGCAGTTCGACAGGGTGGGGGTATGGCTACACCTTC. This sequence encodes CASSSTGWGYGYTF.

The J gene is TRBJ2-3, the V gene TRBV5-1; 12 positions agree with TRBD2. Germline loops: CDR1 SGHRS, CDR2 YFSETQ. There are 18 residues in the CDR3. The trim removed 3 bases at V and 0 bases at J, leaving 8 bases unmatched. The CDR3 here is CASSSGGLAGGSTDTQYF. CDR3 nucleotide sequence: TGCGCCAGCAGCTCGGGAGGGCTAGCGGGGGGGAGCACAGATACGCAGTATTTT.

The chain links TRBV5-4 to TRBJ2-7, with 10 bases aligning to TRBD1. Germline values: CDR1 SGHNT, CDR2 YYREEE (reference sequence). Losses at the gene ends were 0 bases for V and 3 bases for J; bases not matched to a gene: 15. CDR3 length equals 19 residues. The CDR3 DNA reads as TGTGCCAGCAGCTTGGCTAGAGGTGGTGGGGACAGGGGTGGCTACGAGCAGTACTTC. Its protein product is CASSLARGGGDRGGYEQYF. Complete variable domain (other parts from reference TRBV5-4 and TRBJ2-7): ETGVTQSPTHLIKTRGQQVTLRCSSQSGHNTVSWYQQALGQGPQFIFQYYREEENGRGNFPPRFSGLQFPNYSSELNVNALELDDSALYLCASSLARGGGDRGGYEQYFGPGTRLTVT.

This rearrangement joins TRBV12-3 or TRBV12-4 to TRBJ1-1; a possible D gene is TRBD1 (5 bases). The CDR3 consists of 13 residues. Trimming took 4 bases from V and 3 from J, leaving 9 bases between them. CDR3 region: CASSWGFDTEAFF. As DNA, the CDR3 is TGTGCCAGCAGTTGGGGGTTCGACACTGAAGCTTTCTTT.

The genes are TRBV30 and TRBJ1-3; D remains ambiguous. Germline V gene data show CDR1 as GTSNPN and CDR2 as SVGIG (reference sequence). The CDR3 is 15 amino acids. The V and J ends lost 4 bases and 0 bases respectively, with 13 bases between them. CDR3 sequence reads: CAWTAASGSGNTIYF. The CDR3 DNA is TGTGCCTGGACGGCGGCGAGTGGCTCTGGAAACACCATATATTTT.

This sequence joins TRBV11-2 and TRBJ2-7, with a tentative D call TRBD2 (7 bases). This CDR3 region has 13 residues. V was pared by 5 bases and J by 3 bases, with 11 bases between. The germline gives CDR1 SGHAT, CDR2 FQNNGV. The CDR3 reads CASSLGGLYEQYF. The CDR3 nucleotides read TGTGCCAGCAGCCTGGGGGGGCTCTACGAGCAGTACTTC.

The chain combines TRBV6-2 or TRBV6-3 with TRBJ2-3; 9 nucleotides align to TRBD2. Germline V CDR1 and CDR2: MNHEY, SVGEGT. The V and J ends lost 5 bases and 4 bases, in that order; junction bases with no gene match: 10. This CDR3 is 16 amino acids long. The CDR3 nucleotides are TGTGCCAGCAGTGGAAACCGACTAGCGGTACCAGATACGCAGTATTTT. As protein: CASSGNRLAVPDTQYF.

The chain uses TRBV2 and TRBJ2-7; D gene ambiguous. The CDR3 has 10 amino acids. Trimming left V 5 bases short and J 6 bases short, with 5 bases between. Germline CDR1 SNHLY, CDR2 FYNNEI. For the CDR3, the DNA is TGTGCCAGCAGTCGGTCCGAGCAGTACTTC. Amino acid sequence: CASSRSEQYF. Full variable domain (remainder filled in from reference TRBV2 and TRBJ2-7): EPEVTQTPSHQVTQMGQEVILRCVPISNHLYFYWYRQILGQKVEFLVSFYNNEISEKSEIFDDQFSVERPDGSNFTLKIRSTKLEDSAMYFCASSRSEQYFGPGTRLTVT.